This T cell receptor beta chain is from a study of T cell responses to AZD1222 COVID-19 vaccine. Study-wide results and limits: Seropositivity was recorded at baseline in only 6 or 7 AZD1222 recipients. Researchers took repertoire samples only after the peak T cell response had come. A mostly white British donor set with more females was recruited, and clonal diversity was possibly underestimated. CD4 TCRs covered the whole spike, strongest at regions 160-218 and 743-854.

With regard to this clone: Its antigen is undetermined.

Germline V gene data show CDR1 as MDHEN and CDR2 as SYDVKM. CDR3 length: 12 residues. The V end lost 7 bases, the J end lost 7 bases, and 11 bases lay between the germline ends. Measured with immunoSEQ multiplex PCR; TCRdb has only the in-frame clones, and not every one. The data contain about 150,000 clones, approximately 87% of them seen just once; the ten biggest clones take up 5.5%. The starting material was peripheral blood, obtained on day 0 of MenACWY control vaccination. The sequence came from an adult in good health. The rearrangement links TRBV28 to TRBJ1-5; no clear D. CDR3 region: CASTPRKQPQHF. The CDR3, as DNA: TGTGCCAGCACTCCCCGTAAGCAGCCCCAGCATTTT.